Following are 10 T cell receptor beta chains from one sample sequenced in a study of blood T cell repertoires in COVID-19. Clones were sequenced by immunoSEQ multiplex PCR, and TCRdb holds only the in-frame ones, with some missing. In the table there are more than 35,000 clones, more than 65% of which are singletons. The source material was peripheral blood. The receptors originated from a man in his 70s with acute or convalescent COVID-19.

The chain uses TRBV7-2 and TRBJ2-7; TRBD2 matches at 9 bases. The CDR3 runs 15 residues. The ends lost 5 bases at V and 0 bases at J; junction bases unmatched: 5. The V gene's germline CDR1 is SGHTA and CDR2 FQGNSA. Here the CDR3 DNA reads TGTGCCAGCAGCATCAGCGGGAGGAACTCCTACGAGCAGTACTTC. It specifies CASSISGRNSYEQYF.

The CDR3 sequence: CASSQGSGRVTGNQPQHF. The CDR3 bases are TGTGCCAGTAGTCAGGGATCCGGGCGAGTGACGGGCAATCAGCCCCAGCATTTT. The rearrangement links TRBV19 to TRBJ1-5, with D possibly matching TRBD1 (5 bases). CDR3 length: 18 residues. Germline CDR1 is LNHDA and CDR2 is SQIVND (reference sequence). Trimming removed 5 bases at V and 2 bases at J, with 22 bases between. Together with reference TRBV19 and TRBJ1-5, the CDR3 gives the full variable domain: DGGITQSPKYLFRKEGQNVTLSCEQNLNHDAMYWYRQDPGQGLRLIYYSQIVNDFQKGDIAEGYSVSREKKESFPLTVTSAQKNPTAFYLCASSQGSGRVTGNQPQHFGDGTRLSIL.

The chain joins TRBV9 to TRBJ1-1; 10 bases agree with TRBD1. The ends lost 2 bases at V and 6 bases at J; junction bases unmatched: 4. The CDR3 has 14 amino acids. The germline V gene encodes CDR1 SGDLS and CDR2 YYNGEE. The CDR3 reads CASSVGDRGPEAFF. CDR3 bases: TGTGCCAGCAGCGTGGGGGACAGGGGACCTGAAGCTTTCTTT.

This clone was picked up a small number of times. V is TRBV5-1 and J is TRBJ1-6, with TRBD1 matching 8 bases. CDR1 is SGHRS, CDR2 YFSETQ, per germline. The junction had 8 bases not matched to a gene; V was cut back by 4 bases and J by 8 bases. CDR3 length: 15 amino acids. CDR3 protein: CASSPGQGVYSPLHF. DNA of the CDR3: TGCGCCAGCAGCCCTGGACAGGGAGTATATTCACCCCTCCACTTT.

V usage is TRBV5-1 and J usage is TRBJ1-2; D possibly corresponds to TRBD1 (5 bases). Per the germline V gene, CDR1 is SGHRS and CDR2 is YFSETQ. Trimming took 0 bases from V and 7 from J, leaving 19 bases between them. CDR3 size: 16 residues. CDR3 loop: CASSLDGASDHFGYTF. The CDR3 coding sequence is TGCGCCAGCAGCTTGGATGGGGCCTCGGACCATTTTGGCTACACCTTC.

V usage is TRBV28 and J usage is TRBJ1-3, with 9 bases that match TRBD1. This CDR3 region has 16 residues. J gave up 4 bases and V 1 base, and 5 bases lay outside the gene matches. Germline V gene sequence: CDR1 MDHEN, CDR2 SYDVKM. The DNA for the CDR3 is TGTGCCAGCAGTTTATCACAGGGGGCGAGGGGAAACACCATATATTTT. It specifies CASSLSQGARGNTIYF.

The genes are TRBV27 and TRBJ2-5, with TRBD2 matching over 12 bases. From germline, CDR1 is MNHEY and CDR2 SMNVEV (reference sequence). CDR3 length: 14 residues. The junction had 4 bases not matched to a gene; V was cut back by 6 bases and J by 5 bases. This CDR3 reads CASRRTSGVETQYF. For the CDR3, the DNA is TGTGCCAGCAGAAGGACTAGCGGGGTGGAGACCCAGTACTTC.

By its share, this clone is large. The chain employs TRBV6-2 or TRBV6-3 and TRBJ2-1; D not certain. The CDR3 consists of 14 residues. V was clipped by 2 bases and J by 2 bases, with 7 bases between them. Germline V CDR1 and CDR2: MNHEY, SVGEGT. The CDR3 DNA reads as TGTGCCAGCAGTTACGGCGGAGCCTACAATGAGCAGTTCTTC. Translating gives CASSYGGAYNEQFF.

This CDR3 reads CASSWRTRNTYEQYF. The DNA of the CDR3 is TGTGCCAGCAGTTGGCGGACTCGGAACACCTACGAGCAGTACTTC. The V gene is TRBV27, the J gene TRBJ2-7; possible D gene TRBD2, 5 bases. V gave up 4 bases and J gave up 2 bases, with 15 bases separating them. CDR1 and CDR2 (germline): MNHEY, SMNVEV (reference sequence). There are 15 residues in the CDR3.

This clone was seen once. The genes are TRBV2 and TRBJ1-6, with D possibly being TRBD1 (6 bases). Trimming pared 6 bases from V and 5 bases from J, leaving 20 bases between. Germline CDR1 SNHLY, CDR2 FYNNEI. The CDR3 extends over 17 amino acids. The CDR3 bases are TGTGCCAGCAGGAGGGAGAGGGGGGGTGGAAATAATTCACCCCTCCACTTT. Its translation is CASRRERGGGNNSPLHF.